These T cell receptor beta chains were read from a single sample in a study of blood T cell repertoires in COVID-19. Sequenced by immunoSEQ multiplex PCR; TCRdb stores in-frame clones only, minus some. The table shows 150,000 or so clones, with approximately 86% occurring only once. The sequencing input was peripheral blood. These receptors were obtained from a woman in her sixties or seventies with acute or convalescent COVID-19. The CDR3 runs from the conserved cysteine through the conserved F or W. For some rows the clone size is stated as once, few or many, or as a class when expanded; others skip it.

clone size	V gene	CDR3 length	J gene	CDR3 protein
.	TRBV11-3	17	TRBJ1-1	CASSPIQPGLVPKEAFF
.	TRBV7-9	13	TRBJ1-4	CASRRGLEEKLFF
.	TRBV27	15	TRBJ1-6	CASSLDRIYNSPLHF
.	TRBV30	14	TRBJ1-4	CAWNIGGGDEKLFF
.	TRBV5-8	14	TRBJ2-2	CAHRVYSNTGELFF
.	TRBV9	17	TRBJ2-3	CASSANPNGLAVDTQYF
.	TRBV5-6	15	TRBJ1-5	CASSLSTILNQPQHF
.	TRBV28	15	TRBJ1-3	CASSSSDSLGNTIYF
.	TRBV24-1	15	TRBJ1-1	CATSEVNERGTEAFF
.	TRBV7-3	16	TRBJ2-2	CASSGQGAVNTGELFF
.	TRBV7-2	15	TRBJ1-3	CASSYRARGENTIYF
few	TRBV6-6	14	TRBJ1-4	CASSYGRGKEKLFF
.	TRBV18	16	TRBJ2-5	CASSPPIRQRKETQYF
.	TRBV19	15	TRBJ2-2	CASSVGQGRAGELFF
.	TRBV27	15	TRBJ2-2	CASSSALGGAGELFF
.	TRBV10-2	13	TRBJ1-1	CASSDYNLGGAFF
.	TRBV7-8	14	TRBJ1-2	CASSPSEVNYGYTF
.	TRBV15	18	TRBJ2-3	CATSRGTSGGRSSDTQYF
.	TRBV6-5	15	TRBJ1-2	CASSSTGAPNYGYTF
.	TRBV7-8	15	TRBJ1-5	CASSPQTGSNQPQHF
.	TRBV7-9	16	TRBJ1-1	CASSLIAGTGGTEAFF
.	TRBV7-9	15	TRBJ1-1	CASSSPPGQNTEAFF
.	TRBV3-1/TRBV3-2	13	TRBJ2-1	CASSPDRYNEQFF
.	TRBV7-9	14	TRBJ1-2	CASSLTGGGYGYTF
few	TRBV6-5	15	TRBJ1-6	CASSWRVAPHSPLHF
.	TRBV28	12	TRBJ1-1	CASMLADTEAFF
.	TRBV11-2	15	TRBJ2-7	CASSRTSGALGEQYF
.	TRBV7-8	14	TRBJ1-2	CASSSQGTASGYTF
.	TRBV6-5	13	TRBJ1-2	CASSRTANYGYTF
once	TRBV4-3	19	TRBJ2-7	CASSQGGPLGGGLRYEQYF
.	TRBV6-5	15	TRBJ1-3	CASSYDSTLGNTIYF
once	TRBV2	14	TRBJ2-1	CANRGLVLNNEQFF
.	TRBV9	14	TRBJ1-4	CASSVGTGNEKLFF
.	TRBV18	13	TRBJ2-5	CASQRTSSETQYF
.	TRBV29-1	14	TRBJ2-1	CSVAGTDSYNEQFF